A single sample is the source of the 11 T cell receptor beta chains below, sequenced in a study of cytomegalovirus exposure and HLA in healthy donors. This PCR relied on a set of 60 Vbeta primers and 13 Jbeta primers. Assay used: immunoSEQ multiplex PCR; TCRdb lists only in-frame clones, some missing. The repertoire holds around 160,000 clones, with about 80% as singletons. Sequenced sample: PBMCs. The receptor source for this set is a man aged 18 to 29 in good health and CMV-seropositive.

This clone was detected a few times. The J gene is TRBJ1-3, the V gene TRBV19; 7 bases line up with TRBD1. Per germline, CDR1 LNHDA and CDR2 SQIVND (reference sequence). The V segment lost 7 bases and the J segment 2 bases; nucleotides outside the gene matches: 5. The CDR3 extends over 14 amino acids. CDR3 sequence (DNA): TGTGCCAGTATTTCAGGACAGGCTGGAAACACCATATATTTT. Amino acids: CASISGQAGNTIYF.

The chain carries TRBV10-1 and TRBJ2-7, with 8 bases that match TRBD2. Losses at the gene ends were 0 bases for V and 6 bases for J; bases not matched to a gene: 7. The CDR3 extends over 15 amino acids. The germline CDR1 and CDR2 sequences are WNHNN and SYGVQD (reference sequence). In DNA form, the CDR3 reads TGCGCCAGCAGTGAGTCGGGACTAGGGCTCTTCGAGCAGTACTTC. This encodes CASSESGLGLFEQYF.

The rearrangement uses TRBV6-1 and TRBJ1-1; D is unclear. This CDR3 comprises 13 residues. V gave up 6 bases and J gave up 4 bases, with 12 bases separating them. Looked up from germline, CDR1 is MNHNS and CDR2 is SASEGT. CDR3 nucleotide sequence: TGTGCCAGCAGCGACGAGGGTATCACTGAAGCTTTCTTT. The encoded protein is CASSDEGITEAFF.

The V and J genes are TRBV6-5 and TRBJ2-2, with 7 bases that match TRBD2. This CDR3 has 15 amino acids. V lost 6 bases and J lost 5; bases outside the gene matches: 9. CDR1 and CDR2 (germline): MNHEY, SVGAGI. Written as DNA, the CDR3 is TGTGCCAGCAGCCGCGGGGGTGGGGGGACCGGGGAGCTGTTTTTT. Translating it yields CASSRGGGGTGELFF.

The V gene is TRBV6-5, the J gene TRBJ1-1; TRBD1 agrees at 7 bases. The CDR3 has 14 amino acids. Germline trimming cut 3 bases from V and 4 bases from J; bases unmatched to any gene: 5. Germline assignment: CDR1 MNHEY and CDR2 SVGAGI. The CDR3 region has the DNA TGTGCCAGCAGTTATCAGGGGGAAAGCACTGAAGCTTTCTTT. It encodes CASSYQGESTEAFF.

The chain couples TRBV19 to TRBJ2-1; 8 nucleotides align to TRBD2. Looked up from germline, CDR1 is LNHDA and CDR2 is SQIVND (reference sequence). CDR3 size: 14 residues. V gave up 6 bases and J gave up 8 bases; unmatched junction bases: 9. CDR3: CASSAGLAWDEQFF. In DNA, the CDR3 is TGTGCCAGTAGCGCCGGACTAGCTTGGGATGAGCAGTTCTTC.

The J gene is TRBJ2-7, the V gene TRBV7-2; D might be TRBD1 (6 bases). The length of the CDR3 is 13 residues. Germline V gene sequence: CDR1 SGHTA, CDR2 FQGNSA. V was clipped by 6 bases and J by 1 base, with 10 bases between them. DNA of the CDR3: TGTGCCAGCAGGGGGGCAGGATCCTACGAGCAGTACTTC. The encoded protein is CASRGAGSYEQYF.

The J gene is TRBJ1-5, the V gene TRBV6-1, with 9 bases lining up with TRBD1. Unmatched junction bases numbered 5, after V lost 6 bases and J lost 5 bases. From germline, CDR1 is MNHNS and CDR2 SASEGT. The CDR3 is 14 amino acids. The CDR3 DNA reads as TGTGCCAGCAGCGATACAGGGGGCGATCAGCCCCAGCATTTT. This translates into CASSDTGGDQPQHF.

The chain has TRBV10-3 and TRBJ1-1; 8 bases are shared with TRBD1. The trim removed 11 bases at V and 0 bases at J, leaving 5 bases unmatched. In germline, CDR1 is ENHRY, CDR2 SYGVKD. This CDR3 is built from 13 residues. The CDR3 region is CAARGPLNTEAFF. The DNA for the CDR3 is TGTGCCGCCAGGGGGCCCCTGAACACTGAAGCTTTCTTT.

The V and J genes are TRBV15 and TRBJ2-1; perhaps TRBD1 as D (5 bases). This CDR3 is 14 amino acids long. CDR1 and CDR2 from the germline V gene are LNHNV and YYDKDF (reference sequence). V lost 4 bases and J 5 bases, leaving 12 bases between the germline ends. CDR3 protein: CATSTRQTHNEQFF. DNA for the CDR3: TGTGCCACCAGCACAAGACAGACCCACAATGAGCAGTTCTTC. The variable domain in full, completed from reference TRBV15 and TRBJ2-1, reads DAMVIQNPRYQVTQFGKPVTLSCSQTLNHNVMYWYQQKSSQAPKLLFHYYDKDFNNEADTPDNFQSRRPNTSFCFLDIRSPGLGDTAMYLCATSTRQTHNEQFFGPGTRLTVL.

CDR3 sequence reads: CATSRGTGQGETQYF. Written as DNA, the CDR3 is TGTGCCACCAGCAGGGGGACGGGACAGGGTGAGACCCAGTACTTC. The J gene is TRBJ2-5, the V gene TRBV15, with TRBD1 matching 9 bases. J was trimmed by 5 bases and V by 3 bases; bases with no gene match: 7. The CDR3 runs to 15 residues. Germline lookup yields CDR1 LNHNV and CDR2 YYDKDF (reference sequence).